The T cell receptor beta chain described here comes from a study of blood T cell repertoires in COVID-19. Study context: Samples representing acute and convalescent COVID-19 were sourced from the United States, Italy and Spain.

Authors' data handling: The authors estimated nucleated cell counts from reference gene primer amplification. Assay: immunoSEQ multiplex PCR; the TCRdb copy retains only in-frame clones and omits some. The DNA was the basis for D and trimming; V, J and clone size are from that table. The data show more than 85,000 clones, around 90% seen once. V shed 3 bases and J shed 4 bases, with 18 bases lying between them. Germline CDR1 and CDR2: SGHNT and YENEEA. This CDR3 contains 16 residues. The chain uses TRBV11-3 and TRBJ2-5; the D gene is possibly TRBD2 (6 bases). This TCR was sampled from a man aged 65 to 79 with acute or convalescent COVID-19. Specimen: peripheral blood. The CDR3 DNA reads as TGTGCCAGCAGCTTGTTGGGGGGAGAAACCGGAGAGACCCAGTACTTC. Its translation is CASSLLGGETGETQYF.